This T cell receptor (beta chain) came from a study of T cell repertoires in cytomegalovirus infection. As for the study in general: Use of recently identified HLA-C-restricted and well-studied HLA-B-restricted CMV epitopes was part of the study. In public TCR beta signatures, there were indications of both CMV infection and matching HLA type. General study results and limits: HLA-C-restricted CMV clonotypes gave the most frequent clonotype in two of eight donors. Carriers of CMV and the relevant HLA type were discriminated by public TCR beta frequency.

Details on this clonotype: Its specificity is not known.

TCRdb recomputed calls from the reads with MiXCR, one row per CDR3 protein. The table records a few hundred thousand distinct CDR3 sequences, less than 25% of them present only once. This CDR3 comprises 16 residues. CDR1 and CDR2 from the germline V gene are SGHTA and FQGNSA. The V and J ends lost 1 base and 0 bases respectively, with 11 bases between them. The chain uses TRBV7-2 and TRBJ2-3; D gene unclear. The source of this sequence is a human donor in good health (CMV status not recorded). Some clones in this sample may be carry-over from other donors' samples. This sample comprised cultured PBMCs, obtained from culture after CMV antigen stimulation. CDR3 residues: CASSLDVDGSTDTQYF. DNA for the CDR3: TGTGCCAGCAGCTTAGACGTCGACGGTAGCACAGATACGCAGTATTTT.